This record concerns one TCR beta chain sequence. V lost 6 bases and J 2 bases, leaving 5 bases between the germline ends. This CDR3 is built from 12 residues. CDR1 and CDR2 from the germline V gene are MDHEN and SYDVKM. Repertoires were generated with immunoSEQ multiplex PCR, while TCRdb's copy carries only in-frame clones and drops some. This table holds about 150,000 clones, about 90% found once. This sample was taken from a study of T cell responses to AZD1222 COVID-19 vaccine. The gene calls are TRBV28 and TRBJ1-3, with D unclear. The receptor was derived from an adult in good health. The specimen was peripheral blood, collected on day 0 of AZD1222 vaccination. The CDR3 sequence: CASRAPGNTIYF. The CDR3 DNA is TGTGCCAGCAGGGCTCCTGGAAACACCATATATTTT. The variable domain in full, completed from reference TRBV28 and TRBJ1-3, reads DVKVTQSSRYLVKRTGEKVFLECVQDMDHENMFWYRQDPGLGLRLIYFSYDVKMKEKGDIPEGYSVSREKKERFSLILESASTNQTSMYLCASRAPGNTIYFGEGSWLTVV.